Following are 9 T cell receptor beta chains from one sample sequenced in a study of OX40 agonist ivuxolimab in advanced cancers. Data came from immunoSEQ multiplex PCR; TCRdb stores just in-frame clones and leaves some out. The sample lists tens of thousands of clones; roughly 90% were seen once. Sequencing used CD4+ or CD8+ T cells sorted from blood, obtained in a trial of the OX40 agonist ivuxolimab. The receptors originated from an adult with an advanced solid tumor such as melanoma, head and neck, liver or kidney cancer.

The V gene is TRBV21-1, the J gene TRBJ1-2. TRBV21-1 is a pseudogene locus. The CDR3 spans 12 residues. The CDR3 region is CAALGNSGSYTF. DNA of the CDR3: TGTGCCGCGTTGGGGAATTCGGGGAGCTACACCTTC.

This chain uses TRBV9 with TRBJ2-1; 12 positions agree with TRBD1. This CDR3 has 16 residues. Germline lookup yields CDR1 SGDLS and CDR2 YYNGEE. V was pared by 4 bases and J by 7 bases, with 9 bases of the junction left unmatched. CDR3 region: CASSPQGQGALNEQFF. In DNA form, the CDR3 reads TGTGCCAGCAGCCCCCAGGGACAGGGGGCGCTTAATGAGCAGTTCTTC.

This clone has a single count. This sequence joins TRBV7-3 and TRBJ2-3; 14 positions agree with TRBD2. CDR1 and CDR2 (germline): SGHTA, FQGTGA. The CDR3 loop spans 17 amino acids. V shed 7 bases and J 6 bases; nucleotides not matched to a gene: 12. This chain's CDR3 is CASTQPGLAGDRDTQYF. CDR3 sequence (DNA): TGTGCCAGCACCCAGCCGGGACTAGCGGGAGACAGGGATACGCAGTATTTT.

CDR3 protein: CASSPWDEQYF. CDR3 sequence (DNA): TGTGCCAGCAGCCCCTGGGACGAGCAGTACTTC. The V gene is TRBV2, the J gene TRBJ2-7; D uncertain. Germline CDR1 is SNHLY and CDR2 is FYNNEI. The CDR3 sequence is 11 residues long. Trimming removed 6 bases from V and 5 bases from J, with 8 bases in between. Based on the CDR3 plus reference TRBV2 and TRBJ2-7, the full variable domain is EPEVTQTPSHQVTQMGQEVILRCVPISNHLYFYWYRQILGQKVEFLVSFYNNEISEKSEIFDDQFSVERPDGSNFTLKIRSTKLEDSAMYFCASSPWDEQYFGPGTRLTVT.

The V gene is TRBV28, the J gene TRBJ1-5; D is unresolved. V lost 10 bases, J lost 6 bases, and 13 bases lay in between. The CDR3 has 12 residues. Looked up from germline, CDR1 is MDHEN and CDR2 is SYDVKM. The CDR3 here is CATSGRGQPQHF. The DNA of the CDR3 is TGTGCCACCTCAGGCCGGGGTCAGCCCCAGCATTTT.

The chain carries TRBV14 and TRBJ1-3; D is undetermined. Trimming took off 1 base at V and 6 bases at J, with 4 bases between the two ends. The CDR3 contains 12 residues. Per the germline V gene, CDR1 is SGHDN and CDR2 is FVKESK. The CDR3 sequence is CASSQGENTIYF. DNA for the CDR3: TGTGCCAGCAGCCAAGGGGAAAACACCATATATTTT.

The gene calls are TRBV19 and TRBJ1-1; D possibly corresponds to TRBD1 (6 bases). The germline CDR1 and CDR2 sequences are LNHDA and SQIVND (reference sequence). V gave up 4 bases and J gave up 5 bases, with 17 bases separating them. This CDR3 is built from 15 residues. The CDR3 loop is CASSTGSRGGTEAFF. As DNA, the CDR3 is TGTGCCAGTAGTACCGGGTCTAGGGGGGGGACTGAAGCTTTCTTT.

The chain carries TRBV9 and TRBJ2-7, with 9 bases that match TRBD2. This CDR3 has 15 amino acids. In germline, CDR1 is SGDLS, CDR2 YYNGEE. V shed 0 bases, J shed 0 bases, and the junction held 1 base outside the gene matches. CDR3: CASSVGLADSYEQYF. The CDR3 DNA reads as TGTGCCAGCAGCGTAGGACTAGCGGACTCCTACGAGCAGTACTTC.

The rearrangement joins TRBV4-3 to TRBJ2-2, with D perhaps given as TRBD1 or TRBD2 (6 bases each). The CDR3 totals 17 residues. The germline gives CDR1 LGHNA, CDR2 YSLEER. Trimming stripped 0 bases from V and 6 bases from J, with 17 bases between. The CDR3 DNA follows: TGCGCCAGCAGCCAAGAGGACCAAGGGGGGTTCGCCGGGGAGCTGTTTTTT. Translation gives CASSQEDQGGFAGELFF.